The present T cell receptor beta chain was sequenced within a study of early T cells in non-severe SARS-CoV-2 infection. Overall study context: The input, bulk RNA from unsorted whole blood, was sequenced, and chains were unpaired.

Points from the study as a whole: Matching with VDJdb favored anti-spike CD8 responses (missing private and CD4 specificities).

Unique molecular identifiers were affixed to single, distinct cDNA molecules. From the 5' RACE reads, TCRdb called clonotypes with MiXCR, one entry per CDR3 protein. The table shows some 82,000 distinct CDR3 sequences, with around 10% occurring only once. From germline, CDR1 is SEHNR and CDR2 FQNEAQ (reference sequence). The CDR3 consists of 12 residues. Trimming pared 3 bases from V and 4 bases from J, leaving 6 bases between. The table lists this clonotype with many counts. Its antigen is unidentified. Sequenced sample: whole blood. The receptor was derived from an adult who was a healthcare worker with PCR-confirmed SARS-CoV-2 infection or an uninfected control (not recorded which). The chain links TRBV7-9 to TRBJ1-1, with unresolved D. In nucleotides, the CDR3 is TGTGCCAGCAGCTTGGGCATCACTGAAGCTTTCTTT. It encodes CASSLGITEAFF.